These 13 T cell receptor beta chains originate from one sample sequenced in a study of shared clonotypes between healthy human individuals. Produced via immunoSEQ multiplex PCR; TCRdb's table is partial and in-frame only. The repertoire consists of about 510,000 clones, with 60% to 85% occurring once and the leading ten covering about an eighth. The sequencing sample was made of PBMCs. The receptors were sampled from a woman in her forties in good health. Some clones in this sample may be carry-over from other donors' samples.

The chain joins TRBV9 to TRBJ2-1, with TRBD2 matching over 8 bases. The V gene end was trimmed by 7 bases and the J gene end by 2 bases; junction bases not matched to a gene: 8. CDR1 and CDR2 (germline): SGDLS, YYNGEE. CDR3 length: 15 residues. CDR3 loop: CASQTTGGPYNEQFF. CDR3 nucleotides: TGTGCCAGCCAGACTACGGGAGGGCCCTACAATGAGCAGTTCTTC.

This clone came up once. The rearrangement joins TRBV11-2 to TRBJ2-5, with D perhaps TRBD2 (6 bases). This CDR3 is 15 amino acids long. V lost 5 bases and J 5 bases, leaving 18 bases between the germline ends. In germline, CDR1 is SGHAT, CDR2 FQNNGV. The CDR3 region is CASSAGLSAGETQYF. The CDR3 coding sequence is TGTGCCAGCAGCGCTGGACTAAGCGCAGGCGAGACCCAGTACTTC. Full variable domain (remainder filled in from reference TRBV11-2 and TRBJ2-5): EAGVAQSPRYKIIEKRQSVAFWCNPISGHATLYWYQQILGQGPKLLIQFQNNGVVDDSQLPKDRFSAERLKGVDSTLKIQPAKLEDSAVYLCASSAGLSAGETQYFGPGTRLLVL.

This clone was observed at least ten times. The chain combines TRBV25-1 with TRBJ2-7; TRBD1 matches at 9 bases. The CDR3 totals 15 residues. CDR1 and CDR2 from the germline V gene are MGHDK and SYGVNS. J lost 3 bases, V lost 3 bases, and 6 bases had no gene match. CDR3 DNA sequence: TGTGCCAGCAGTGATATGGACAGGGGTCTCTACGAGCAGTACTTC. Encoded protein: CASSDMDRGLYEQYF.

This clone was counted many times. CDR3 region: CATSSRTGTGYTF. CDR3 in DNA: TGTGCCACCAGCAGTAGGACAGGGACTGGCTACACCTTC. V is TRBV15 and J is TRBJ1-2; 8 bases fit TRBD1. Germline CDR1 LNHNV, CDR2 YYDKDF (reference sequence). J gave up 7 bases and V 3 bases, and 4 bases lay outside the gene matches. CDR3 length: 13 amino acids.

The sample holds a few counts of this clone. The V gene is TRBV2, the J gene TRBJ2-4, with a tentative D call TRBD2 (6 bases). The CDR3 is made up of 13 amino acids. V was pared by 11 bases and J by 7 bases, with 18 bases between. Germline lookup yields CDR1 SNHLY and CDR2 FYNNEI. CDR3 in amino acids: CAGDSRGKNIQYF. Here the CDR3 DNA reads TGTGCCGGGGACTCCCGGGGTAAGAACATTCAGTACTTC.

This clone was counted once. The genes are TRBV7-8 and TRBJ2-1, with D perhaps matching TRBD1 (6 bases). CDR1 SGHVS and CDR2 FQNEAQ come from the germline V gene. The CDR3 covers 13 residues. With 1 base removed from V and 8 bases from J, the gap between germline ends came to 9 bases. This CDR3 reads CASSLDRVHEQFF. CDR3 DNA sequence: TGTGCCAGCAGCTTAGACAGGGTCCATGAGCAGTTCTTC.

The V and J genes are TRBV30 and TRBJ2-3, with TRBD2 identical over 9 bases. Germline V gene sequence: CDR1 GTSNPN, CDR2 SVGIG (reference sequence). The trim removed 1 base at V and 2 bases at J, leaving 10 bases unmatched. The CDR3 spans 17 residues. DNA for the CDR3: TGTGCCTGGAGTGCACGGGGAAGCGGGGGGACCACAGATACGCAGTATTTT. This encodes CAWSARGSGGTTDTQYF. Based on the CDR3 plus reference TRBV30 and TRBJ2-3, the full variable domain is SQTIHQWPATLVQPVGSPLSLECTVEGTSNPNLYWYRQAAGRGLQLLFYSVGIGQISSEVPQNLSASRPQDRQFILSSKKLLLSDSGFYLCAWSARGSGGTTDTQYFGPGTRLTVL.

The chain has TRBV28 and TRBJ2-7; possibly TRBD2 for D (6 bases). Per germline, CDR1 MDHEN and CDR2 SYDVKM. This CDR3 spans 16 amino acids. V was pared by 3 bases and J by 0 bases, with 15 bases between. The CDR3 nucleotides are TGTGCCAGCAGTTTCAGGGCCAGGGACTTCTCCTACGAGCAGTACTTC. Translating it yields CASSFRARDFSYEQYF.

The CDR3 DNA sequence: TGTGCCAGCAGCTGGGACAGTGGGTTTTCCTACAATGAGCAGTTCTTC. Its protein product is CASSWDSGFSYNEQFF. This rearrangement joins TRBV5-6 to TRBJ2-1; 7 bases agree with TRBD1. The CDR3 is 16 residues long. After removal of 3 bases from V and 1 base from J, the junction contained 7 bases not matched to a gene. Germline assignment: CDR1 SGHDT and CDR2 YYEEEE.

This clone showed up just once. The chain employs TRBV11-2 and TRBJ1-1, with D unclear. The ends were cut back, 5 bases at V and 4 bases at J, with 14 bases in the middle. The germline V gene encodes CDR1 SGHAT and CDR2 FQNNGV. The CDR3 has 14 amino acids. The CDR3 here is CASSRPWQLTEAFF. The DNA for the CDR3 is TGTGCCAGCAGCCGACCATGGCAACTCACTGAAGCTTTCTTT.

This chain links TRBV4-2 with TRBJ1-2; D possibly corresponds to TRBD1 (6 bases). This CDR3 has 15 residues. Germline V lookup: CDR1 LGHNA, CDR2 YNFKEQ. Between the trimmed V and J ends, which lost 4 bases and 0 bases, there was a span of 12 bases. CDR3 in amino acids: CASSPGWTANYGYTF. The CDR3 nucleotides are TGTGCCAGCAGCCCCGGGTGGACAGCTAACTATGGCTACACCTTC.

V and J are TRBV5-8 and TRBJ2-7, with a weak D call TRBD2 (6 bases). The V gene's germline CDR1 is SGHTS and CDR2 YDEGEE. CDR3 length equals 11 residues. The CDR3 loop reads CVGGSPYEQYF. In DNA, the CDR3 is TGTGTGGGGGGTTCTCCCTACGAGCAGTACTTC. Drawing the rest from reference TRBV5-8 and TRBJ2-7, the complete variable domain is EAGVTQSPTHLIKTRGQQATLRCSPISGHTSVYWYQQALGLGLQFLLWYDEGEERNRGNFPPRFSGRQFPNYSSELNVNALELEDSALYLCVGGSPYEQYFGPGTRLTVT.

DNA for the CDR3: TGTGCCAGCAGTGACACAGGGACTCGCACTCAAGAGACCCAGTACTTC. This translates into CASSDTGTRTQETQYF. The V gene is TRBV6-1, the J gene TRBJ2-5; D may be TRBD1 or TRBD2 (6 bases each). This CDR3 has 16 residues. Germline V gene lookup returns CDR1 MNHNS and CDR2 SASEGT. V lost 3 bases, J lost 2 bases, and 16 bases lay in between.